The 12 T cell receptor beta chains in this list originate from one sample, sequenced in a study of T cell changes during pregnancy in multiple sclerosis. Sequencing was performed with immunoSEQ multiplex PCR; in TCRdb, only in-frame clones are kept and a portion is missing. This sample has under 65,000 clones, with 92% found just once. Sample: CD4+ T cells from peripheral blood mononuclear cells, taken after pregnancy. The receptors shown here come from a female donor in good health, enrolled as a control in a pregnancy study.

This sequence joins TRBV5-1 and TRBJ1-1, with D perhaps matching TRBD1 (5 bases). The ends were cut back, 0 bases at V and 1 base at J, with 10 bases in the middle. In germline, CDR1 is SGHRS, CDR2 YFSETQ. The CDR3 covers 15 residues. This CDR3 reads CASSLAGGGNTEAFF. The CDR3 DNA follows: TGCGCCAGCAGCTTGGCCGGGGGAGGGAACACTGAAGCTTTCTTT.

V is TRBV2 and J is TRBJ2-7; 7 nucleotides line up with TRBD2. Germline values: CDR1 SNHLY, CDR2 FYNNEI. This CDR3 has 14 residues. V gave up 4 bases and J gave up 3 bases; unmatched junction bases: 6. The CDR3 spells CASSAERGGYEQYF. CDR3 sequence (DNA): TGTGCCAGCAGTGCGGAGCGGGGAGGCTACGAGCAGTACTTC.

The chain carries TRBV29-1 and TRBJ2-1; D is perhaps TRBD2 (5 bases). Per germline, CDR1 SQVTM and CDR2 ANQGSEA. The V end was cut by 6 bases, the J end by 5 bases, with 5 bases between. The CDR3 spans 10 residues. CDR3 amino acids: CSVADNEQFF. The CDR3 coding sequence is TGCAGCGTAGCGGACAATGAGCAGTTCTTC.

V is TRBV19 and J is TRBJ2-1, with TRBD1 matching over 7 bases. This CDR3 contains 14 residues. V was clipped by 5 bases and J by 2 bases; unmatched bases: 3. CDR1 and CDR2 from the germline V gene are LNHDA and SQIVND (reference sequence). CDR3 nucleotides: TGTGCCAGTAGTGGGGGACAGCCCTACAATGAGCAGTTCTTC. It is translated as CASSGGQPYNEQFF.

The CDR3 is CASTAENTEAFF. In DNA form, the CDR3 reads TGTGCCAGCACTGCAGAGAACACTGAAGCTTTCTTT. The chain links TRBV6-6 to TRBJ1-1; no clear D. The germline CDR1 and CDR2 sequences are MNHNY and SVGAGI (reference sequence). The CDR3 length is 12 residues. The V and J ends lost 7 bases and 1 base respectively, with 7 bases between them.

The chain employs TRBV27 and TRBJ2-2; 8 bases are a match to TRBD2. The trim removed 2 bases at V and 5 bases at J, leaving 4 bases unmatched. Germline CDR1 is MNHEY and CDR2 is SMNVEV (reference sequence). The length of the CDR3 is 15 residues. CDR3 loop: CASSLNGRATGELFF. The DNA of the CDR3 is TGTGCCAGCAGTTTAAACGGGAGGGCGACCGGGGAGCTGTTTTTT.

V gene TRBV6-6 combines with J gene TRBJ1-5; TRBD1 might be the D (6 bases). The germline CDR1 and CDR2 sequences are MNHNY and SVGAGI (reference sequence). The CDR3 has 13 residues. The V and J ends lost 8 bases and 5 bases respectively, with 13 bases between them. DNA for the CDR3: TGTGCCAGCGGACAGTTTTTGCATCAGCCCCAGCATTTT. Amino acids: CASGQFLHQPQHF.

V is TRBV19 and J is TRBJ2-1, with TRBD2 matching 9 bases. After removal of 4 bases from V and 7 bases from J, the junction contained 8 bases not matched to a gene. Germline-derived CDR1 and CDR2 are LNHDA and SQIVND (reference sequence). This CDR3 spans 15 amino acids. Here the CDR3 DNA reads TGTGCCAGTAGTAGTAGCGGGGGAGACCTAAATGAGCAGTTCTTC. Protein product: CASSSSGGDLNEQFF.

The chain has TRBV30 and TRBJ2-7, with D possibly being TRBD2 (7 bases). This CDR3 has 14 residues. Germline V gene sequence: CDR1 GTSNPN, CDR2 SVGIG (reference sequence). Trimming removed 3 bases at V and 3 bases at J, with 15 bases between. The chain's CDR3 is CAWRRKGGDYEQYF. CDR3 nucleotide sequence: TGTGCCTGGAGACGTAAAGGGGGGGACTACGAGCAGTACTTC.

The chain couples TRBV20-1 to TRBJ2-7, with D possibly being TRBD1 (5 bases). The ends were cut back, 6 bases at V and 4 bases at J, with 10 bases in the middle. In germline, CDR1 is DFQATT, CDR2 SNEGSKA (reference sequence). This CDR3 comprises 11 residues. The CDR3 bases are TGCAGTGCCGTGACAGAATACGAGCAGTACTTC. It encodes CSAVTEYEQYF.

The chain links TRBV7-2 to TRBJ1-2; 7 nucleotides align to TRBD1. CDR3 size: 13 residues. Germline CDR1 is SGHTA and CDR2 is FQGNSA. Trimming took 5 bases from V and 2 from J; bases not matched to a gene: 2. DNA for the CDR3: TGTGCCAGCAGCACCAGGGGGAACTATGGCTACACCTTC. Translation gives CASSTRGNYGYTF.

Written as DNA, the CDR3 is TGCGCCAGCAGGTTAGCGGGAGGGATCAATGAGCAGTTCTTC. Translating it yields CASRLAGGINEQFF. The chain combines TRBV5-1 with TRBJ2-1; 11 bases align to TRBD2. Germline V CDR1 and CDR2: SGHRS, YFSETQ. V shed 5 bases, J shed 6 bases, and the junction held 4 bases outside the gene matches. The CDR3 length is 14 residues. The full variable domain, with the rest looked up from reference TRBV5-1 and TRBJ2-1, is KAGVTQTPRYLIKTRGQQVTLSCSPISGHRSVSWYQQTPGQGLQFLFEYFSETQRNKGNFPGRFSGRQFSNSRSEMNVSTLELGDSALYLCASRLAGGINEQFFGPGTRLTVL.